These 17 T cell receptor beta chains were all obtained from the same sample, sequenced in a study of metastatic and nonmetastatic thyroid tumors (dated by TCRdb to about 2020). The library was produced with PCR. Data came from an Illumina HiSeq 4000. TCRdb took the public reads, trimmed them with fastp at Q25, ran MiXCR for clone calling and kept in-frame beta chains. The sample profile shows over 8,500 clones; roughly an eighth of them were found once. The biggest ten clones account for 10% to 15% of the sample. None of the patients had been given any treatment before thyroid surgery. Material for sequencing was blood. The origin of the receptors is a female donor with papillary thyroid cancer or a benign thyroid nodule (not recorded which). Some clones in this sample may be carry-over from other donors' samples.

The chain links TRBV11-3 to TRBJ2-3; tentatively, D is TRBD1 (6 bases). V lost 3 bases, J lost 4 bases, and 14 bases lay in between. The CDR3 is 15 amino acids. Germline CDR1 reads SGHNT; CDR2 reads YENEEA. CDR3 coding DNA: TGTGCCAGCAGCTTCGCCGGACAGTATGCAGATACGCAGTATTTT. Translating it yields CASSFAGQYADTQYF.

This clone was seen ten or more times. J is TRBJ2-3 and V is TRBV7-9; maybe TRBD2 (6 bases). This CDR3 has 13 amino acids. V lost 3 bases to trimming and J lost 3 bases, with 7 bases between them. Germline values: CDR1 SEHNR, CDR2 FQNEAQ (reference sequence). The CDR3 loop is CASSLGLTDTQYF. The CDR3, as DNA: TGTGCCAGCAGCTTGGGACTGACAGATACGCAGTATTTT.

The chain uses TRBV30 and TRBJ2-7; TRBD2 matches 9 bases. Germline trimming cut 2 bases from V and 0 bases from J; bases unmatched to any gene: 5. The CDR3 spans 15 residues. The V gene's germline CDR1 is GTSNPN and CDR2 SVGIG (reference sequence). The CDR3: CAWSTLAGPSYEQYF. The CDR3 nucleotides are TGTGCCTGGAGTACCCTAGCGGGGCCCTCCTACGAGCAGTACTTC.

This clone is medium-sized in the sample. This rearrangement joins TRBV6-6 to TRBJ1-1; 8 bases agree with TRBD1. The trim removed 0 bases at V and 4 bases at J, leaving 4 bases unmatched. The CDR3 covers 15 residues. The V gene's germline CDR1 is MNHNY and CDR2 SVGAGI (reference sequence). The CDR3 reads CASSYSTGVVTEAFF. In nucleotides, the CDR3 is TGTGCCAGCAGTTACTCGACAGGGGTGGTCACTGAAGCTTTCTTT.

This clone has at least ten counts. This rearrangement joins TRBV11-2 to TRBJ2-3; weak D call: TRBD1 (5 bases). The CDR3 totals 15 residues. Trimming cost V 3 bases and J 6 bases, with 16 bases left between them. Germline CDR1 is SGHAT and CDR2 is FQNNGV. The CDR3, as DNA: TGTGCCAGCAGCTTTAGCAGGGTGTCCCCCGATACGCAGTATTTT. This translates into CASSFSRVSPDTQYF.

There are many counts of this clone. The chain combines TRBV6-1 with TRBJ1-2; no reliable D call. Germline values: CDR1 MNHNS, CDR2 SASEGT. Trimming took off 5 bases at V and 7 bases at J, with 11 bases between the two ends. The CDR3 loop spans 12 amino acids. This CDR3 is CASSSPPRGYTF. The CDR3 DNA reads TGTGCCAGCAGTTCCCCCCCCCGTGGCTACACCTTC.

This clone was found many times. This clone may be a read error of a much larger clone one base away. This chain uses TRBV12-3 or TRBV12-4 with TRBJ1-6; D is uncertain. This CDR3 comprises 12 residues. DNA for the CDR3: TGTGCCGGCAGTTTAGATTCTTCACCCCTCCACTTT. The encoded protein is CAGSLDSSPLHF.

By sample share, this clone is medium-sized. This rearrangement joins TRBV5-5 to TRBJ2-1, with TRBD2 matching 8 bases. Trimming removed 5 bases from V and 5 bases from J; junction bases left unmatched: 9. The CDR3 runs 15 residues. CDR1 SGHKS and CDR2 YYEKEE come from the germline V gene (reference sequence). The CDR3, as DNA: TGTGCCAGCAGTCGAGCGGGGGAGTGGAACAATGAGCAGTTCTTC. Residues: CASSRAGEWNNEQFF.

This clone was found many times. CDR3 nucleotide sequence: TGCGCCAGCACCCATGCCGGGAGCGGGGGGGAGACCCAGTACTTC. Its translation is CASTHAGSGGETQYF. J is TRBJ2-5 and V is TRBV5-1; 9 bases fit TRBD2. Unmatched junction bases numbered 11, after V lost 6 bases and J lost 5 bases. CDR3 size: 15 residues. Germline assignment: CDR1 SGHRS and CDR2 YFSETQ.

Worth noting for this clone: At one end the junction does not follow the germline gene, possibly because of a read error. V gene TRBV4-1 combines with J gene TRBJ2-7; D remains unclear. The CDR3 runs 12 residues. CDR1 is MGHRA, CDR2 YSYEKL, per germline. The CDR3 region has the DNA TGCGCCAGCAGCAAAGAACTCTACGAGCAGTACTTC. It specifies CASSKELYEQYF.

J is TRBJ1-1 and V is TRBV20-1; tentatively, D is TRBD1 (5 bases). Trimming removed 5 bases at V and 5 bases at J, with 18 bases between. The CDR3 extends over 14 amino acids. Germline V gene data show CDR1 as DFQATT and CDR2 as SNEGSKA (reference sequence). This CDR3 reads CSADEGRGGTEAFF. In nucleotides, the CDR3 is TGCAGTGCTGACGAAGGGAGGGGAGGGACTGAAGCTTTCTTT.

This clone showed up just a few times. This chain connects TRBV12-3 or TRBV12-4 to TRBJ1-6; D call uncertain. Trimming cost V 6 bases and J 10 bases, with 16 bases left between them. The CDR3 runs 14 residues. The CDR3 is CASSPREFESPLHF. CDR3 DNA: TGTGCCAGCAGCCCCCGGGAGTTTGAATCACCCCTCCACTTT.

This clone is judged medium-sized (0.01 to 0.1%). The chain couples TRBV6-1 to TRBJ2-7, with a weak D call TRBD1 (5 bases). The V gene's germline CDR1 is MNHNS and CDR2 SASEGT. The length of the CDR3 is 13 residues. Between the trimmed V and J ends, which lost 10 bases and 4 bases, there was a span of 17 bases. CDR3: CATSPRAHYEQYF. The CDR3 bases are TGTGCCACCTCTCCCAGGGCGCATTACGAGCAGTACTTC.

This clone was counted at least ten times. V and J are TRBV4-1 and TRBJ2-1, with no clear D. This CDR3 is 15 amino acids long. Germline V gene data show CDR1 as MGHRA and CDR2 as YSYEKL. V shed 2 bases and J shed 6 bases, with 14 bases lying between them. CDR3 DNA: TGCGCCAGCAGCCAATCATGGCCAATGGCCAATGAGCAGTTCTTC. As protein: CASSQSWPMANEQFF.

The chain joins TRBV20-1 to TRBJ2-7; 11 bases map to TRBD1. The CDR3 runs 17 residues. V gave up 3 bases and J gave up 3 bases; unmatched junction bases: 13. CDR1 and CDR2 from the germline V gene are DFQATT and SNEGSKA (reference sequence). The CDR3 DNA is TGCAGTGCTAGCTCACCGGGGCGGACAGGGGGCTTCTACGAGCAGTACTTC. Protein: CSASSPGRTGGFYEQYF.

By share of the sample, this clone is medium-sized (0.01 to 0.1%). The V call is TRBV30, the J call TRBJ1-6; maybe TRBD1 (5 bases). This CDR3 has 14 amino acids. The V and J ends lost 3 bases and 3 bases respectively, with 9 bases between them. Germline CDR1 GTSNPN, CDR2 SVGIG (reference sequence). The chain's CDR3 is CAWSKTDYNSPLHF. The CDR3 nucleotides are TGTGCCTGGAGCAAGACAGACTATAATTCACCCCTCCACTTT.

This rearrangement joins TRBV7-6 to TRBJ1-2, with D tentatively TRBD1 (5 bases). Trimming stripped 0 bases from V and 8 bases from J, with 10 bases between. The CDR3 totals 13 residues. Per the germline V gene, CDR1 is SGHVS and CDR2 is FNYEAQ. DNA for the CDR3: TGTGCCAGCAGCTTAGCGGCAGGGCGAGGCTACACCTTC. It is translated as CASSLAAGRGYTF.